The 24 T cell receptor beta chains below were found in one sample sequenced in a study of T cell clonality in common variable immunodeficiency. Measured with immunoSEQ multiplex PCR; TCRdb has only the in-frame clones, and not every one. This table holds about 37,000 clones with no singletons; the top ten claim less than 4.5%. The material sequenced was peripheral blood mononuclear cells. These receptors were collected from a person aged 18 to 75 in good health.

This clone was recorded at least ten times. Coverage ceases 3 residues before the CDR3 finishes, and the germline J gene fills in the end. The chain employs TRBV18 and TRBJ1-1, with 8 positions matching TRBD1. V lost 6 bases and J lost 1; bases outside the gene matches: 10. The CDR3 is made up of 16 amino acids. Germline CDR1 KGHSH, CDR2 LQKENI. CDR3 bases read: TGTGCCAGCTCGCCCTTGAACAGGGGGGAGAACACTGAA. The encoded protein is CASSPLNRGENTE. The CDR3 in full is CASSPLNRGENTEAFF.

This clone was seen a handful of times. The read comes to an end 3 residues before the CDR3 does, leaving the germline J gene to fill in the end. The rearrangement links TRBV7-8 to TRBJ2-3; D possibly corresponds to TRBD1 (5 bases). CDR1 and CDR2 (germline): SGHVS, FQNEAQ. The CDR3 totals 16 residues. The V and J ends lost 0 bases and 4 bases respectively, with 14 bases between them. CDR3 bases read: TGTGCCAGCAGCTTAGCGATTCAAGGGGATGCAGATACG. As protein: CASSLAIQGDADT. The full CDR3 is CASSLAIQGDADTQYF.

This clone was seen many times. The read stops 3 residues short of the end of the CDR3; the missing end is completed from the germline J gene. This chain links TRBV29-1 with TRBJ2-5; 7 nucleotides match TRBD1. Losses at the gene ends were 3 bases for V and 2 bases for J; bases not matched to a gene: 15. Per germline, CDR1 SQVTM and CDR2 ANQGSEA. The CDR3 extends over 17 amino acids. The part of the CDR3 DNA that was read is TGCAGCGTTGATCTCTGGGACAGTCCTCTCTCTCAAGAGACC. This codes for CSVDLWDSPLSQET. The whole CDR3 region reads CSVDLWDSPLSQETQYF. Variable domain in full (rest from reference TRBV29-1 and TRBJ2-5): SAVISQKPSRDICQRGTSLTIQCQVDSQVTMMFWYRQQPGQSLTLIATANQGSEATYESGFVIDKFPISRPNLTFSTLTVSNMSPEDSSIYLCSVDLWDSPLSQETQYFGPGTRLLVL.

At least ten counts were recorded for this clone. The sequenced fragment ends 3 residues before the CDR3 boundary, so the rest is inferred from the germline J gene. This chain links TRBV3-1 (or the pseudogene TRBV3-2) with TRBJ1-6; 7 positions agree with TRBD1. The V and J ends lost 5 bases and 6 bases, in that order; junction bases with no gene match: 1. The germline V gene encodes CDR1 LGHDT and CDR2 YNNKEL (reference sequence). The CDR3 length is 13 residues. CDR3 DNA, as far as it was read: TGTGCCAGCAGCACAGGGGCTAATTCACCC. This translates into CASSTGANSP. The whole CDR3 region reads CASSTGANSPLHF.

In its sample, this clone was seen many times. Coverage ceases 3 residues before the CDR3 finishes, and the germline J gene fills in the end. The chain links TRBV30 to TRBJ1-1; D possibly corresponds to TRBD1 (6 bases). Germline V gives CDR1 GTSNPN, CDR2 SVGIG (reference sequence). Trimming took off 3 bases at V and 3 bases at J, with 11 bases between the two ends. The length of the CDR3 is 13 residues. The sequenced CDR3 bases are TGTGCCTGGAGCCAACACAGGGACACTGAA. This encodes CAWSQHRDTE. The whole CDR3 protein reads CAWSQHRDTEAFF.

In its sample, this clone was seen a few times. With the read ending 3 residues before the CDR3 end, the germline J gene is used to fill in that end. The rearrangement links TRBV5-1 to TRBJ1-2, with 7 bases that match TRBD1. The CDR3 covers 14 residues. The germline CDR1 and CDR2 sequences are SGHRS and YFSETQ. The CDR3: CASSRDVGQKGYTF. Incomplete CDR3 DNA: TGCGCCAGCAGCCGTGACGTGGGACAGAAGGGC.

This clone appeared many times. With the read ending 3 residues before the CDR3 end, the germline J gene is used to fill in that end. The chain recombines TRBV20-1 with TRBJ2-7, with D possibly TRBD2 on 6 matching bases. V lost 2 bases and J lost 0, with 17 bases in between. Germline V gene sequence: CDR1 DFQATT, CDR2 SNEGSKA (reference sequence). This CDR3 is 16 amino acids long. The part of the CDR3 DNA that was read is TGCAGTGCTAGATTGGTGGGGGGACGAAGCTCCTACGAG. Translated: CSARLVGGRSSYE. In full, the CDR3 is CSARLVGGRSSYEQYF.

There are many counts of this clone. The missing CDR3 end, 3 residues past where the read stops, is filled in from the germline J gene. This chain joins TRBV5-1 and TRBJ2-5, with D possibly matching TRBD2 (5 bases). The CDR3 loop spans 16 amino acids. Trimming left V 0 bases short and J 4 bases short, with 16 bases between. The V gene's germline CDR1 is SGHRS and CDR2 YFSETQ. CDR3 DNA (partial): TGCGCCAGCAGCTTGGGCGCCCTTTCTCGGGGAGAGACC. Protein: CASSLGALSRGET. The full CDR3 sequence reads CASSLGALSRGETQYF.

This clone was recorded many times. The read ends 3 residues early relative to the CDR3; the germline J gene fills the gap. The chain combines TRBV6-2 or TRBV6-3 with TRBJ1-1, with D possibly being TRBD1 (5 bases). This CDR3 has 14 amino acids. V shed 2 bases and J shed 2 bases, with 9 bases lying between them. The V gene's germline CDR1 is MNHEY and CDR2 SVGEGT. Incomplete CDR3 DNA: TGTGCCAGCAGTTACCGGACACACAACACTGAA. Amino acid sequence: CASSYRTHNTE. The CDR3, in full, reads CASSYRTHNTEAFF.

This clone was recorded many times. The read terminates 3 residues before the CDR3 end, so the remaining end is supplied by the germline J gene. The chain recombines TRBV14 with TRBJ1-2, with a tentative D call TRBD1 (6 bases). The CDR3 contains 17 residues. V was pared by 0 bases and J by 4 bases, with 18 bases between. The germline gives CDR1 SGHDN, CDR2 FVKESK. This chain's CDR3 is CASSQETLRGSGYGYTF. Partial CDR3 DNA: TGTGCCAGCAGCCAAGAAACTCTGAGGGGGTCTGGCTATGGC.

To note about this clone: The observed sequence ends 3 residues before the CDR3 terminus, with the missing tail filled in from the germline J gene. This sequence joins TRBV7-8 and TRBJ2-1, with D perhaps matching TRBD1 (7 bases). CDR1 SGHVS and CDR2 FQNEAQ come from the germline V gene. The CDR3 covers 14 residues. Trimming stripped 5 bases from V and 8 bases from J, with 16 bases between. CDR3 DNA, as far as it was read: TGTGCCAGCAGCCAGGGGGGAAACGCCGATGAG. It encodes CASSQGGNADE. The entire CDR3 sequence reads CASSQGGNADEQFF. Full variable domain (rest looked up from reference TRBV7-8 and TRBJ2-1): GAGVSQSPRYKVAKRGQDVALRCDPISGHVSLFWYQQALGQGPEFLTYFQNEAQLDKSGLPSDRFFAERPEGSVSTLKIQRTQQEDSAVYLCASSQGGNADEQFFGPGTRLTVL.

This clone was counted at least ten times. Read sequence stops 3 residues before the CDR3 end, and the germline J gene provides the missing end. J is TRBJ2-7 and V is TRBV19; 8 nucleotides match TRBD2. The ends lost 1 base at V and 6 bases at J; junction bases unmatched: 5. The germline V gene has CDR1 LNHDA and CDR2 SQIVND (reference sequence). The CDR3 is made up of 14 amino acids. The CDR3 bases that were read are TGTGCCAGTAGTATAGGAGCGGGAGTAAGCGAG. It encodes CASSIGAGVSE. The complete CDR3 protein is CASSIGAGVSEQYF. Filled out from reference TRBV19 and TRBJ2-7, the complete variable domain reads DGGITQSPKYLFRKEGQNVTLSCEQNLNHDAMYWYRQDPGQGLRLIYYSQIVNDFQKGDIAEGYSVSREKKESFPLTVTSAQKNPTAFYLCASSIGAGVSEQYFGPGTRLTVT.

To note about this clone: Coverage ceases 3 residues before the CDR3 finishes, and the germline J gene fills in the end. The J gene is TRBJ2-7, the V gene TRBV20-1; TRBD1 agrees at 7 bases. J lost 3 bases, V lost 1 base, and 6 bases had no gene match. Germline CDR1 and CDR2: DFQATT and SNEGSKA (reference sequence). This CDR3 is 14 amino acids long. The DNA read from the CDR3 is TGCAGTGCTAGAGGTAAGGGGGCCCTCTACGAG. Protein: CSARGKGALYE. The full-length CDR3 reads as CSARGKGALYEQYF.

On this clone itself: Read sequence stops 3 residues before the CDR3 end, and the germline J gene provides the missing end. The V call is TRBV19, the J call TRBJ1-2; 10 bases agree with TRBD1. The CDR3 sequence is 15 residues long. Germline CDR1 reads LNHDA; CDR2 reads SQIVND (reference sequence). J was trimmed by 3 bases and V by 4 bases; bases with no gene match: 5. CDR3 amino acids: CASSSGQGEYYGYTF. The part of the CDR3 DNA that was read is TGTGCCAGTAGTAGCGGACAGGGGGAGTACTATGGC.

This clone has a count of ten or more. CDR3 sequence reads: CASSRGGGNQPQHF. The covered CDR3 bases are TGTGCCAGCAGTCGAGGGGGGGGCAATCAGCCC. This chain connects TRBV28 to TRBJ1-5; the D gene is possibly TRBD1 (6 bases). The CDR3 goes on 3 residues after the read ends, and that part is filled in from the germline J gene. The CDR3 length is 14 residues. The V and J ends lost 5 bases and 2 bases respectively, with 10 bases between them. Germline V gene sequence: CDR1 MDHEN, CDR2 SYDVKM. Full variable domain (rest looked up from reference TRBV28 and TRBJ1-5): DVKVTQSSRYLVKRTGEKVFLECVQDMDHENMFWYRQDPGLGLRLIYFSYDVKMKEKGDIPEGYSVSREKKERFSLILESASTNQTSMYLCASSRGGGNQPQHFGDGTRLSIL.

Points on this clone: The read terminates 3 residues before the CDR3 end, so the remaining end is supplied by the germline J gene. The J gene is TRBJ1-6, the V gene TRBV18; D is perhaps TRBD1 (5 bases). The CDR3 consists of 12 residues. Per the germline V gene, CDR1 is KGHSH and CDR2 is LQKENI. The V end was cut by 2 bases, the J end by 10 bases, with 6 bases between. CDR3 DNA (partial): TGTGCCAGCTCACCATCAGGGTCACCC. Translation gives CASSPSGSP. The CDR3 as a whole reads CASSPSGSPLHF.

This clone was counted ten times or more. The CDR3 bases that were read are TGCAGTGCTAGTGGGACACCAAGAAACGAG. Residues: CSASGTPRNE. The full CDR3 is CSASGTPRNEQYF. The J gene is TRBJ2-7, the V gene TRBV20-1; tentatively, D is TRBD1 (6 bases). The read falls 3 residues short of the CDR3 end, and the missing part is taken from the germline J gene. Germline-derived CDR1 and CDR2 are DFQATT and SNEGSKA (reference sequence). V was shortened by 3 bases and J by 5 bases, with 14 bases between the two germline ends. The CDR3 length is 13 residues.

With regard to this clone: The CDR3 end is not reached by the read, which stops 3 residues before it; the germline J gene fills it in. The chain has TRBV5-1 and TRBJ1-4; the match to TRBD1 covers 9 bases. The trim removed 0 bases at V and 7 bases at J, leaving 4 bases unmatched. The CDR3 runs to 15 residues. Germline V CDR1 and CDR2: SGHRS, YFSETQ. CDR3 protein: CASSLATGGIEKLFF. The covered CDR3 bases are TGCGCCAGCAGCTTGGCGACAGGGGGAATTGAAAAA.

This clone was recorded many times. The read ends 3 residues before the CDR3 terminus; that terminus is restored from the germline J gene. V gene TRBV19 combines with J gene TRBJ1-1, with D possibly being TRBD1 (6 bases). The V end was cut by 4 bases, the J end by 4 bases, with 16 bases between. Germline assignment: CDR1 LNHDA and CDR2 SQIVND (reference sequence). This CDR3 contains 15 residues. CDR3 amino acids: CASSTSTGRVTEAFF. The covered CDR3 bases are TGTGCCAGTAGTACTTCGACAGGACGCGTCACTGAA.

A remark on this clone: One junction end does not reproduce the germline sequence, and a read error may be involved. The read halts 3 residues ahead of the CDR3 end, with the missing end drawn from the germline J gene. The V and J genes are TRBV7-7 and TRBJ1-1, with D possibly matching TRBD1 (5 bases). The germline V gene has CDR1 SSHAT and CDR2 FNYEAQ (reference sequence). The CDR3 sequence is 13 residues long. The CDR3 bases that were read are TGTGCTAGCAGCCGGGGGGTGAACACTGAA. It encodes CASSRGVNTE. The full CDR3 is CASSRGVNTEAFF.

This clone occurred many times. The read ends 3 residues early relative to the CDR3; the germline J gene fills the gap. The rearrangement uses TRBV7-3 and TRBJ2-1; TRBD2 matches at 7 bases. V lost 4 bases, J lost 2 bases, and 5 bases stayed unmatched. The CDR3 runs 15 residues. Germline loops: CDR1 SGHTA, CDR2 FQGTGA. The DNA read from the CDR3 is TGTGCCAGCAGCTCAAATGGACTAGCCTACAATGAG. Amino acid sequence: CASSSNGLAYNE. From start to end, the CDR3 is CASSSNGLAYNEQFF.

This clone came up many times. The CDR3 sequence is CAWSPGTENTDTQYF. The part of the CDR3 DNA that was read is TGTGCCTGGAGCCCTGGGACAGAGAACACAGATACG. V and J are TRBV30 and TRBJ2-3, with TRBD1 matching over 7 bases. The CDR3 end is not reached by the read, which stops 3 residues before it; the germline J gene fills it in. This CDR3 is 15 amino acids long. Looked up from germline, CDR1 is GTSNPN and CDR2 is SVGIG (reference sequence). Trimming removed 3 bases from V and 2 bases from J; junction bases left unmatched: 8.

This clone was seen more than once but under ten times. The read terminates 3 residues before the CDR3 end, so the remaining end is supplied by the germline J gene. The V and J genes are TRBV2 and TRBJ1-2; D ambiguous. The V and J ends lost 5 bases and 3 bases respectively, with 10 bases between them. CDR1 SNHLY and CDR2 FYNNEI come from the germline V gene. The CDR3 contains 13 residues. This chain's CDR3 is CASSSDGDYGYTF. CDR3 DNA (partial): TGTGCCAGCAGTTCTGACGGGGACTATGGC.

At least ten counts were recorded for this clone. CDR3 sequence: CASSPRGGLNTEAFF. CDR3 bases read: TGTGCCAGCAGCCCTCGGGGGGGACTGAACACTGAA. The chain has TRBV7-8 and TRBJ1-1; tentatively, D is TRBD1 (5 bases). The DNA ends 3 residues before the CDR3 does, and the rest of the CDR3 is filled in from the germline J gene. V was clipped by 5 bases and J by 0 bases, with 13 bases between them. The CDR3 is made up of 15 amino acids. In germline, CDR1 is SGHVS, CDR2 FQNEAQ.